Each of the 4 T cell receptor beta chains below was sequenced from the same sample in a study of CD8+CD57+ T cells in acquired aplastic anemia. Genomic DNA was employed as the template in profiling TCR beta VDJ and CDR3. TCRdb re-derived calls from the reads in MiXCR, one entry per CDR3 protein. The sample shows about 220,000 distinct CDR3 sequences, around 32% of them seen only once. Specimen: sorted CD4+, CD8+, or CD8+CD57+ T cells (not recorded which) from PBMCs. The receptor source for this set is a human donor in good health, serving as a control.

The CDR3 DNA is TGCGCCAGCAGCTTCCTTGGGACGACCAGGGGCACTGGAAACACCATATATTTT. Its protein is CASSFLGTTRGTGNTIYF. The gene calls are TRBV5-1 and TRBJ1-3; a weak D match, TRBD1 (6 bases). V lost 2 bases to trimming and J lost 2 bases, with 20 bases between them. The CDR3 is 18 amino acids. Looked up from germline, CDR1 is SGHRS and CDR2 is YFSETQ.

With regard to this clonotype: A read error may explain this, as a much larger clone is one base away. The V gene is TRBV7-2, the J gene TRBJ1-2, with TRBD1 matching 9 bases. From germline, CDR1 is SGHTA and CDR2 FQGNSA. CDR3 length equals 17 residues. This chain's CDR3 is CASSLPGQGVFGVGYIF. CDR3 DNA: TGTGCCAGCAGCTTACCGGGACAGGGCGTTTTCGGCGTTGGCTACATCTTC.

The chain recombines TRBV19 with TRBJ1-1, with D tentatively TRBD1 (5 bases). CDR3 size: 14 residues. Trimming took off 8 bases at V and 4 bases at J, with 17 bases between the two ends. CDR1 is LNHDA and CDR2 is SQIVND in the germline V gene (reference sequence). This CDR3 reads CASGPGRMSTEAFF. CDR3 bases: TGTGCCAGTGGCCCAGGGAGAATGAGCACTGAAGCTTTCTTT.

This chain joins TRBV6-2 or TRBV6-3 and TRBJ2-3; 8 nucleotides line up with TRBD1. Germline V gene lookup returns CDR1 MNHEY and CDR2 SVGEGT. CDR3 length: 17 residues. The junction had 10 bases not matched to a gene; V was cut back by 3 bases and J by 2 bases. CDR3 nucleotide sequence: TGTGCCAGCAGTTATCGGACAGGGACCATTGTCACAGATACGCAGTATTTT. Its translation is CASSYRTGTIVTDTQYF.